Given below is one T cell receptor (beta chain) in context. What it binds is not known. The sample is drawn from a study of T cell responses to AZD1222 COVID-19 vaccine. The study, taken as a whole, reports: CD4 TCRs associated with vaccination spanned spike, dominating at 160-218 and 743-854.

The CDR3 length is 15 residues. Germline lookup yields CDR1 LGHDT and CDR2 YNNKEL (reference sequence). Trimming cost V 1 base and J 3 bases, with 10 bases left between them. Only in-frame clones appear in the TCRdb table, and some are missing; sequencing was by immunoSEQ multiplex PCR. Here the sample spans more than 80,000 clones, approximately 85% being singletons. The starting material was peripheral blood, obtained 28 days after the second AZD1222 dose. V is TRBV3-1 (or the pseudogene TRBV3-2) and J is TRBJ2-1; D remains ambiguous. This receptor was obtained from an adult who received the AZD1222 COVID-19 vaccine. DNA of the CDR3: TGTGCCAGCAGCCAAGCTCCTATTAGCTACAATGAGCAGTTCTTC. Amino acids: CASSQAPISYNEQFF.